These 10 T cell receptor beta chains originate from one sample sequenced in a study of regulatory T cells in long-lasting Graves disease. HTBI primers from iRepertoire and Arm-PCR of CDR3 regions yielded the TCR beta libraries. Using its own MiXCR run on the multiplex PCR reads, TCRdb lists one record per CDR3 protein. The repertoire holds around 340,000 distinct CDR3 sequences, roughly 21% seen once, with just under 30% in the top ten. Time point: persistent/refractory GD, antithyroid drugs over 5 years with positive TRAb. With RNA extracted from PBMCs as input, the TCR library was made. Sequenced material: peripheral blood mononuclear cells (PBMCs), taken when the disease was refractory, from a patient treated with antithyroid drugs. The receptors come from a female donor with Graves disease.

Regarding this clonotype: The junction differs from germline at one of its ends, possibly a read error. Here the CDR3 DNA reads TGTGCCGGCAGCTTAGTTGACAGCACAGCAACTAATGAAAAACTGTTTTTT. Amino acid sequence: CAGSLVDSTATNEKLFF. This chain joins TRBV7-9 and TRBJ1-4, with D possibly being TRBD1 (5 bases). Germline V gene lookup returns CDR1 SEHNR and CDR2 FQNEAQ (reference sequence). This CDR3 has 17 residues.

The chain is built from TRBV6-1 and TRBJ2-2, with a weak D call TRBD1 (6 bases). The V end lost 4 bases, the J end lost 5 bases, and 20 bases lay between the germline ends. Germline V gene sequence: CDR1 MNHNS, CDR2 SASEGT. CDR3 size: 17 residues. The CDR3 reads CASSAGLALGTTGELFF. The CDR3 nucleotides are TGTGCCAGCAGTGCTGGGTTGGCCCTGGGGACAACCGGGGAGCTGTTTTTT.

This clonotype showed up many times. V gene TRBV11-2 combines with J gene TRBJ1-4; TRBD1 matches 8 bases. After removal of 1 base from V and 0 bases from J, the junction contained 4 bases not matched to a gene. CDR1 and CDR2 from the germline V gene are SGHAT and FQNNGV. CDR3 length equals 17 residues. CDR3 nucleotide sequence: TGTGCCAGCAGCTTAGGACAGGGGAGGACAACTAATGAAAAACTGTTTTTT. This encodes CASSLGQGRTTNEKLFF.

This clonotype occurred many times. The DNA for the CDR3 is TGCGCCAGCAGCCGCACAGGGGGCGAAGAGCAGTACTTC. This sequence encodes CASSRTGGEEQYF. The chain recombines TRBV5-1 with TRBJ2-7; 9 nucleotides line up with TRBD1. Germline-derived CDR1 and CDR2 are SGHRS and YFSETQ. V trimming: 4 bases; J trimming: 7 bases; junction bases outside the gene matches: 6. The CDR3 consists of 13 residues.

The sample holds many counts of this clonotype. J is TRBJ1-2 and V is TRBV12-3 or TRBV12-4; D not resolved. Trimming took off 1 base at V and 7 bases at J, with 10 bases between the two ends. CDR3 length: 13 residues. CDR3 loop: CASSLGQRGGYTF. In nucleotides, the CDR3 is TGTGCCAGCAGTTTAGGGCAGCGGGGTGGCTACACCTTC.

The chain has TRBV6-2 or TRBV6-3 and TRBJ2-7; no clear D. Germline V gene sequence: CDR1 MNHEY, CDR2 SVGEGT. This CDR3 contains 14 residues. V lost 4 bases to trimming and J lost 0 bases, with 10 bases between them. The CDR3 sequence is CASSFRPVSYEQYF. The CDR3 DNA is TGTGCCAGCAGTTTCAGACCGGTCTCCTACGAGCAGTACTTC.

Many counts were recorded for this clonotype. This chain joins TRBV3-1 and TRBJ2-5; D unresolved. Germline CDR1 LGHDT, CDR2 YNNKEL (reference sequence). The CDR3 loop spans 15 amino acids. The germline V and J ends were trimmed by 1 base and 6 bases, with 15 bases remaining between them. CDR3 nucleotides: TGTGCCAGCAGCCAAGGCGCAGGTGGGATTCAGACCCAGTACTTC. It codes for CASSQGAGGIQTQYF.

This clonotype was picked up many times. The CDR3 bases are TGTGCCAGCAGTTTCCAAACGATGGGGGGCGGGCCCCCCCCCGGGACCCAGTACTTC. Its translation: CASSFQTMGGGPPPGTQYF. The chain has TRBV6-2 or TRBV6-3 and TRBJ2-5, with D perhaps matching TRBD1 or TRBD2 (6 bases each). This CDR3 has 19 residues. Germline V gene lookup returns CDR1 MNHEY and CDR2 SVGEGT. Between the trimmed V and J ends, which lost 4 bases and 7 bases, there was a span of 31 bases.

The sample holds many counts of this clonotype. The chain uses TRBV27 and TRBJ2-7; 9 bases agree with TRBD1. J lost 4 bases, V lost 3 bases, and 7 bases had no gene match. The CDR3 is 15 amino acids. CDR1 and CDR2 from the germline V gene are MNHEY and SMNVEV (reference sequence). The CDR3 DNA sequence: TGTGCCAGCAGTTTCTGGACAGGGGTAGGGTACGAGCAGTACTTC. Amino acids: CASSFWTGVGYEQYF.

The chain uses TRBV18 and TRBJ1-5, with TRBD1 matching over 7 bases. Germline V gene data show CDR1 as KGHSH and CDR2 as LQKENI. V lost 1 base to trimming and J lost 2 bases; unmatched junction nucleotides: 2. The CDR3 is 15 residues long. The CDR3 protein is CASSPHQGGNQPQHF. The CDR3 DNA reads TGTGCCAGCTCACCACATCAGGGGGGCAATCAGCCCCAGCATTTT.